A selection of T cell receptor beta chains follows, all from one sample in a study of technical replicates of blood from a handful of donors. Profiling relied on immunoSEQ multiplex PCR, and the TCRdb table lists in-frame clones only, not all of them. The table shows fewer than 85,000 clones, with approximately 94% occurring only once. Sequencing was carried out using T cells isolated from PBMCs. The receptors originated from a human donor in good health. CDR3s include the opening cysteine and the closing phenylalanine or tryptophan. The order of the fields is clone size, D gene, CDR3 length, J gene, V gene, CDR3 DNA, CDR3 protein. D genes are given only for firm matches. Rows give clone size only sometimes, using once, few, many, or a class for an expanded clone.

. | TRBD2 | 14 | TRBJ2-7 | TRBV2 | TGTGCCAGGGGGACTAGCGGGATTAGTTACGAGCAGTACTTC | CARGTSGISYEQYF
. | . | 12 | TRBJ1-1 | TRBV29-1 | TGCAGCGTTGAGGAGGTGAACACTGAAGCTTTCTTT | CSVEEVNTEAFF
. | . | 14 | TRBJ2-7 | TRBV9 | TGTGCCAGCAGCCCGGGGACACCTTCCTACGAGCAGTACTTC | CASSPGTPSYEQYF
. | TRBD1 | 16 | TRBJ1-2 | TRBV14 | TGTGCCAGCAGCCAATTGATAGGACAGGTCCTCTATGGCTACACCTTC | CASSQLIGQVLYGYTF
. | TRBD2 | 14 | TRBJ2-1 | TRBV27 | TGTGCCAGCAGTCACGGCGGGAGACGTAATGAGCAGTTCTTC | CASSHGGRRNEQFF
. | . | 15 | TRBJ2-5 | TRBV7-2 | TGTGCCAGCAGCTTAATGGCGGGGAGAAAAGAGACCCAGTACTTC | CASSLMAGRKETQYF
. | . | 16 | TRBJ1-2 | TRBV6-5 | TGTGCCAGCAGTTACTTAGAGACAGGCCCTAACTATGGCTACACCTTC | CASSYLETGPNYGYTF
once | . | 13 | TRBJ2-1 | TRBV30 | TGTGCCTGGAGTGTAGGAGGGAAAAATGAGCAGTTCTTC | CAWSVGGKNEQFF
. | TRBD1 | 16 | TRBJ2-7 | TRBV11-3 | TGTGCCAGCAGCTTTTCCGGACAGGGAGTTAGGTACGAGCAGTACTTC | CASSFSGQGVRYEQYF
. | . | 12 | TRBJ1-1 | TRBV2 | TGTGCCAGCCGGGACTTCCACACTGAAGCTTTCTTT | CASRDFHTEAFF
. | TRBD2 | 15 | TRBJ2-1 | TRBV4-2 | TGTGCCAGCACCGGTCGGGAGGGCGTCCACAATGAGCAGTTCTTC | CASTGREGVHNEQFF
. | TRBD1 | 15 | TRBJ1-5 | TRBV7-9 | TGTGCCAGCAGGCCAGCAGGGGGGAGCAATCAGCCCCAGCATTTT | CASRPAGGSNQPQHF